Sequencing of this T cell receptor (beta chain) was carried out in a study of blood T cell repertoires in COVID-19. The germline CDR1 and CDR2 sequences are MDHEN and SYDVKM. V gave up 8 bases and J gave up 2 bases; unmatched junction bases: 5. This CDR3 is 13 amino acids long. As originally analysed: Scientists estimated how many nucleated cells there were by amplifying reference gene primers. TCRdb keeps only in-frame clones here, not all; method: immunoSEQ multiplex PCR. V and J calls and clone size are given by that table; D and trimming were obtained from the DNA. The table shows about 80,000 clones, with 78% occurring only once.

The chain recombines TRBV28 with TRBJ2-7, with TRBD1 matching over 8 bases. The specimen was peripheral blood. This clonotype was obtained from a human donor in a cohort sampled during active COVID-19. The CDR3, as DNA: TGTGCCAGCGACCAGGGGGCAACCTACGAGCAGTACTTC. The encoded protein is CASDQGATYEQYF.